Below are 5 T cell receptor beta chains sequenced from a single sample in a study of regulatory T cells in long-lasting Graves disease. According to the study, TCR beta libraries were built with iRepertoire HTBI primers and CDR3-region Arm-PCR. Each CDR3 protein gets one entry after TCRdb re-called the multiplex PCR reads with MiXCR. Seen here are fewer than 450,000 distinct CDR3 sequences, about 15% observed once, and the top ten hold about 7.6%. Regarding time point: newly diagnosed GD, antithyroid drugs for less than 3 months. From PBMCs, RNA was extracted and then used to make the TCR library. The sample was also linked to a second study, of T cells in Graves' hyperthyroidism and ophthalmopathy.

This specimen consisted of peripheral blood mononuclear cells (PBMCs), obtained at new diagnosis, from a patient treated with antithyroid drugs. These receptors all come from a woman between 40 and 50 years old with Graves disease.

This clonotype has at least ten counts. This sequence joins TRBV28 and TRBJ2-7, with 11 nucleotides matching TRBD2. Germline V CDR1 and CDR2: MDHEN, SYDVKM. V dropped 7 bases and J dropped 0; count of bases not matched to a gene: 8. The CDR3 is 16 amino acids. CDR3 region: CASKGLGLAVSYEQYF. CDR3 in DNA: TGTGCCAGCAAGGGGTTGGGACTAGCGGTCTCCTACGAGCAGTACTTC.

The sample holds many counts of this clonotype. The rearrangement links TRBV7-3 to TRBJ1-1, with D possibly TRBD1 on 5 matching bases. The CDR3 totals 15 residues. Trimming cost V 0 bases and J 1 base, with 9 bases left between them. Germline V lookup: CDR1 SGHTA, CDR2 FQGTGA. The CDR3: CASSLTGDPNTEAFF. The CDR3 DNA follows: TGTGCCAGCAGCTTAACGGGGGATCCGAACACTGAAGCTTTCTTT.

As regards this clonotype: A single base separates this from a much larger clone, so it may be a read error. The chain joins TRBV11-2 to TRBJ2-7; possible D gene TRBD1, 6 bases. The germline CDR1 and CDR2 sequences are SGHAT and FQNNGV. The CDR3 runs to 17 residues. V lost 0 bases to trimming and J lost 0 bases, with 15 bases between them. CDR3 coding DNA: TGTGCCAGCAGCTTAGATAGGTGGGCCAGGGGCTCCTACGAGCAGTACTTC. Its translation is CASSLDRWARGSYEQYF. The whole variable domain, remainder taken from reference TRBV11-2 and TRBJ2-7, is EAGVAQSPRYKIIEKRQSVAFWCNPISGHATLYWYQQILGQGPKLLIQFQNNGVVDDSQLPKDRFSAERLKGVDSTLKIQPAKLEDSAVYLCASSLDRWARGSYEQYFGPGTRLTVT.

This clonotype has only a few counts. This chain links TRBV24-1 with TRBJ2-2, with TRBD2 identical over 7 bases. With V trimmed by 4 bases and J by 4 bases, 11 bases remained unmatched. The CDR3 length is 17 residues. Germline CDR1 reads KGHDR; CDR2 reads SFDVKD. CDR3 DNA: TGTGCCACCAGTGACCACGGGACTACTAGGGCCACCGGGGAGCTGTTTTTT. Protein product: CATSDHGTTRATGELFF.

This clonotype showed up many times. The gene calls are TRBV27 and TRBJ1-5; D may be TRBD1 (5 bases). Trimming took 1 base from V and 5 from J, leaving 9 bases between them. The CDR3 covers 14 residues. Germline V gene data show CDR1 as MNHEY and CDR2 as SMNVEV (reference sequence). Written as DNA, the CDR3 is TGTGCCAGCAGTTTATGGGGGGGGGATCAGCCCCAGCATTTT. Translating it yields CASSLWGGDQPQHF.